This T cell receptor (beta chain) was sequenced in a study of blood T cell repertoires in COVID-19. The wider study: Specimens from acute and convalescent COVID-19 originated in the United States, Italy and Spain. Nucleic acid was either cDNA or gDNA, and it came from T cells, B-cell-depleted T cells, or PBMCs.

V shed 1 base, J shed 4 bases, and the junction held 5 bases outside the gene matches. This CDR3 has 15 amino acids. CDR1 SGHDT and CDR2 YYEEEE come from the germline V gene. As originally analysed: Amplification with reference gene primers provided the estimates of nucleated cell counts. TCRdb keeps only in-frame clones here, not all; method: immunoSEQ multiplex PCR. The V and J calls and clone size are taken from that table; D and trimming were inferred from the DNA. The sample contains approximately 300,000 clones, roughly 87% of which appear only once. The receptor comes from a woman aged 50 to 65 who had recovered from COVID-19. The chain recombines TRBV5-6 with TRBJ2-1; 7 positions match TRBD2. Sequencing was carried out using peripheral blood. The CDR3 nucleotides are TGTGCCAGCAGCTTGCCTAGCGGAGTATACAATGAGCAGTTCTTC. It translates to CASSLPSGVYNEQFF. Using reference TRBV5-6 and TRBJ2-1 for the parts outside the CDR3, the full variable domain is DAGVTQSPTHLIKTRGQQVTLRCSPKSGHDTVSWYQQALGQGPQFIFQYYEEEERQRGNFPDRFSGHQFPNYSSELNVNALLLGDSALYLCASSLPSGVYNEQFFGPGTRLTVL.